This TCR beta chain was profiled in a study of shared clonotypes between healthy human individuals. Note on this clone: As yet, its antigen is unknown.

Researchers divided each subset's genomic DNA evenly across several immunoSEQ plates. It was around 190 ng DNA, approximately 28,000 T cell genomes, that sorted-subset replicate PCRs used. Using immunoSEQ multiplex PCR, the repertoire was profiled, and TCRdb retains in-frame clones only, with some absent. The sample lists about 2.1 million clones, around 93% occurring once. CDR3 length: 15 residues. V was clipped by 4 bases and J by 1 base; unmatched bases: 6. Germline V lookup: CDR1 LNHDA, CDR2 SQIVND (reference sequence). Study-wide findings and caveats: Clonotypes shared by all four donors outscored non-shared clonotypes in generation probability.

The naive CD8 population came from CD45RO-negative cells selected for CCR7, without terminally differentiated effector memory CD45RA+ cells. The source of this sequence is a man aged 18-30 years in good health. Some clones in this sample may be carry-over from other donors' samples. This chain uses TRBV19 with TRBJ2-5, with 7 bases fitting TRBD1. Material: naive CD8+ T cells from PBMCs. The CDR3 here is CASSTSDRPQETQYF. Written as DNA, the CDR3 is TGTGCCAGTAGTACATCGGACAGGCCCCAAGAGACCCAGTACTTC.